Listed below are T cell receptor beta chains from one sample, sequenced in a study of shared clonotypes between healthy human individuals. Data came from immunoSEQ multiplex PCR; TCRdb stores just in-frame clones and leaves some out. The table shows roughly 490,000 clones, with around 80% occurring only once. The sequencing sample was made of PBMCs. Receptors were obtained from a woman aged 40 to 50 in good health. Some clones in this sample may be carry-over from other donors' samples. Each CDR3 is given without its conserved first and last residue. A D gene is named only where the DNA matches it firmly. The size of a clone is reported for some rows only, either as once, few or many, or as a class for expanded clones.

J | D | size | V | CDR3
TRBJ2-2 | NA | NA | TRBV28 | ATRLNTGELF
TRBJ2-3 | NA | NA | TRBV5-4 | ASSLEASDTQY
TRBJ2-3 | NA | few | TRBV28 | ASSRTPASTDTQY
TRBJ1-1 | NA | few | TRBV7-9 | ASSLDRP
TRBJ2-1 | NA | NA | TRBV18 | ASSPPGGDEQF
TRBJ2-7 | NA | NA | TRBV7-2 | ASRWGPAYEQY
TRBJ1-2 | NA | NA | TRBV28 | ASSLGGGNGYT
TRBJ1-3 | TRBD1 | NA | TRBV11-2 | ASSHDRGKVLYGNTIY
TRBJ1-2 | NA | NA | TRBV4-1 | ASSPTGGNYGYT
TRBJ2-7 | NA | NA | TRBV28 | ASRGAETYEQY
TRBJ1-1 | NA | NA | TRBV6-5 | ASSYRWTEAF
TRBJ2-1 | TRBD2 | NA | TRBV2 | ASRRGASGAYNEQF
TRBJ1-1 | NA | NA | TRBV30 | AWSVTSTGWNTEAF
TRBJ1-2 | NA | NA | TRBV6-1 | ASSSDRIYGYT
TRBJ2-7 | NA | NA | TRBV2 | AIGTGLRLQS
TRBJ2-3 | TRBD2 | many | TRBV27 | ASKTLGAGVVDTQY
TRBJ2-1 | NA | NA | TRBV5-8 | ASSFGFYGNEQF
TRBJ2-3 | NA | NA | TRBV7-3 | ASSLYHTDTQY
TRBJ2-7 | TRBD1 | NA | TRBV29-1 | SVEGPGTGGNYEQY
TRBJ1-6 | TRBD1 | NA | TRBV6-6 | ASSKQGRDSPLH
TRBJ2-5 | NA | NA | TRBV2 | ASSGDWAQETQY
TRBJ1-2 | NA | few | TRBV11-2 | ASSLDNYGYT
TRBJ2-7 | TRBD2 | NA | TRBV9 | ASSASGTSSYEQY
TRBJ2-7 | TRBD1 | NA | TRBV5-1 | ASSWGTGEEVEQY
TRBJ2-2 | TRBD1 | NA | TRBV6-5 | ASSRTGGRHGELF
TRBJ1-2 | NA | NA | TRBV5-6 | ASSTLRDKGYGYT
TRBJ2-3 | NA | few | TRBV4-1 | ASRGGSSGPTDTQY
TRBJ2-1 | NA | NA | TRBV18 | ASSPRIGDEQF
TRBJ1-5 | NA | NA | TRBV15 | ATSRDYSNQPQH
TRBJ2-7 | TRBD2 | NA | TRBV7-2 | ASSLTGLAYEQY
TRBJ2-5 | TRBD1 | NA | TRBV13 | ASSSRQGKARETQY
TRBJ2-2 | NA | few | TRBV6-1 | ASSTQGSTGELF
TRBJ2-4 | NA | NA | TRBV5-4 | ASSLRGGPNIQY
NA | NA | NA | TRBV5-1 | ASSVRGSYEQY
TRBJ2-7 | NA | NA | TRBV15 | ATSRKTAGIASYEQY
TRBJ2-5 | NA | NA | TRBV5-4 | ASSLVVGVGETQY
TRBJ2-5 | TRBD1 | NA | TRBV5-1 | ASQWTGRQETQY
TRBJ2-4 | TRBD2 | few | TRBV5-5 | ASSFFSGSGKNIQY
TRBJ2-3 | NA | NA | TRBV5-4 | ASSSTRRDSTDTQY
TRBJ1-5 | NA | NA | TRBV10-3 | AISDGLVYRDPYSNQPQH
TRBJ2-1 | NA | NA | TRBV28 | ASSRTWTIASYNEQF
TRBJ2-2 | TRBD2 | NA | TRBV19 | ASSTGLAGTGELF
TRBJ2-3 | NA | NA | TRBV7-9 | ASSFLTNTDTQY
TRBJ2-1 | NA | NA | TRBV29-1 | SVDPPPVLNEQF
TRBJ2-7 | TRBD2 | NA | TRBV4-1 | ASSQGIAGAGGSYEQY